Sequencing of this TCR beta chain was carried out in a study of blood T cell repertoires in COVID-19 (dated by TCRdb to the early 2020s). In the study overall: Samples from collaborators originated in the United States, Italy and Spain and spanned both the acute and convalescent phases of COVID-19. The prospective study material was composed of cDNA or gDNA derived from T cells, B-cell-depleted T cells, or PBMCs. Subjects who had been exposed to COVID-19, were actively infected with it, or had recovered from it provided the deeply sampled blood TCRbeta repertoires that made up the dataset. The repertoires were made available in a free public database intended to serve as a resource for research on the immune response to SARS-CoV-2. The samples were drawn from two sources: the first 160 participants of the ongoing ImmuneRACE study, and about 1,300 subjects contributed by 6 global collaborators. The sample metadata nearly always contained a de-identified subject ID, COVID-19 status, age in years and sex. Where available, HLA class I and class II types were taken from metadata supplied by the sample provider and were not determined by assay-based typing. What the authors observed across the whole study: Clinical and demographic metadata were provided uncurated, with the amount varying by source and participant.

Each collaborating institution followed its own protocols to collect whole blood in K2EDTA tubes. Collaborator samples were shipped for TCRbeta analysis as frozen whole blood, isolated PBMCs, or DNA extracted from either sample type. The immunoSEQ Assay, a bias-controlled multiplex PCR, was used to amplify TCRbeta CDR3 regions from genomic DNA. The published analysis was carried out like this. Nucleated cell counts per sample were estimated from amplification of reference gene primers within the assay. Sequence reads were collapsed and filtered to measure the absolute abundance of every unique TCRbeta CDR3 rearrangement. For each sample, productive Simpson clonality was calculated by taking the square root of Simpson's diversity index across productive rearrangements. Entries here come from immuneACCESS through TCRdb and include only in-frame sequences with V and J called. Some clones fail to appear in such tables; in the studies checked, an unresolved V gene covers under half of the shortfall, and the cause of the remainder is unknown. The V and J calls and clone size were taken over from that table, and D and trimming were inferred from the DNA. The sample includes under 200,000 clones, with roughly 88% observed a single time. The ten largest make up about 2.3% of the sample.

On this clone: The target of this receptor is not known. Base qualities are missing; no much larger clone stands one base away.

CDR1 and CDR2, looked up from the germline V gene, are MGHRA and YSYEKL. The CDR3 starts with the cysteine, ends with the phenylalanine, and has 14 residues. Only the CDR3 part of the read is kept: 42 bases, read in frame from the first base. V lost 2 bases and J lost 7 bases, and the count of bases not matched to a germline gene is 3. This clonotype was obtained from a man younger than 35 with acute or convalescent COVID-19. The specimen sequenced was peripheral blood. The sequence joins TRBV4-1 to TRBJ1-3; 9 bases in the middle match TRBD1. CDR3 loop: CASSQNRGRNTIYF. The DNA is TGCGCCAGCAGCCAAAACAGGGGGCGGAACACCATATATTTT.